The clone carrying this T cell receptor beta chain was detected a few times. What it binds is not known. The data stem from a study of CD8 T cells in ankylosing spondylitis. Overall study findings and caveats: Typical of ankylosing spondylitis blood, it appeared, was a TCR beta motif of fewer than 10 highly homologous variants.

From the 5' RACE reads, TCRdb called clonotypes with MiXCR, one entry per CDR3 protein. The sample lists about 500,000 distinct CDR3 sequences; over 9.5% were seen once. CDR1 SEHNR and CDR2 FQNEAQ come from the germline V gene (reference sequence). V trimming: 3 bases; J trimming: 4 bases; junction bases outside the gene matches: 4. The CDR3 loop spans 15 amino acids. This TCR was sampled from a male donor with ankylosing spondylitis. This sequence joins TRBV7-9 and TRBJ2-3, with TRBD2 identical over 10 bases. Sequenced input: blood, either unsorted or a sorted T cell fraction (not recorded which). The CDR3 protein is CASSFIAGGADTQYF. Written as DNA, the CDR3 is TGTGCCAGCAGCTTTATAGCGGGAGGCGCAGATACGCAGTATTTT.